A few counts support the clone carrying this TCR beta chain. Its matching antigen is unknown. Germline CDR1 and CDR2: PRHDT and FYEKMQ (reference sequence). Deletions cut 1 base from V and 5 bases from J, with 9 bases between. This CDR3 has 14 residues. The data originate from a study of post-analysis software for immune sequencing data. Study as a whole: The patients showed relapsing-remitting, secondary progressive and progressive-relapsing multiple sclerosis courses.

Points from the study as a whole: TRBV segments more frequent in patients than in controls numbered five and included TRBV5-6, TRBV5-1 and TRBV20-1.

Unique molecular identifiers featured in each of the TCR beta cDNA libraries. From around 1 to 10 million T cells, roughly 540,000 cDNA molecules were obtained. TCRdb itself ran the PCR reads through MiXCR, one entry per CDR3 protein. Of roughly 570,000 distinct CDR3 sequences detected, 30% to 40% appear once; the ten largest clones hold about 5.6%. The rearrangement links TRBV13 to TRBJ2-1, with D possibly called TRBD1 or TRBD2 (5 bases each). Sequenced: blood. The receptor was derived from a girl aged 2-17 years with multiple sclerosis. CDR3: CASSLAGQHNEQFF. In DNA, the CDR3 is TGTGCCAGCAGCTTAGCGGGGCAGCACAATGAGCAGTTCTTC. The full variable domain, in which reference TRBV13 and TRBJ2-1 provide the parts outside the CDR3, is AAGVIQSPRHLIKEKRETATLKCYPIPRHDTVYWYQQGPGQDPQFLISFYEKMQSDKGSIPDRFSAQQFSDYHSELNMSSLELGDSALYFCASSLAGQHNEQFFGPGTRLTVL.